One and the same sample provided the 21 T cell receptor beta chains below, sequenced in a study of blood T cell repertoires in COVID-19. Produced via immunoSEQ multiplex PCR; TCRdb's table is partial and in-frame only. Of about 200,000 clones listed, roughly nine tenths are singletons. The specimen was PBMCs or T cells enriched from blood (not recorded which). These receptors were collected from a young woman who had recovered from COVID-19.

Only a few counts were recorded for this clone. The chain recombines TRBV24-1 with TRBJ1-2, with D perhaps TRBD1 (5 bases). Germline CDR1 is KGHDR and CDR2 is SFDVKD. CDR3 length equals 13 residues. Trimming shortened V by 4 bases and J by 7 bases, and 12 bases separated the two germline ends. The CDR3 DNA reads as TGTGCCACCAGTGAGGGACTATGGGGTGGCTACACCTTC. This codes for CATSEGLWGGYTF.

This chain joins TRBV24-1 and TRBJ2-1; TRBD2 matches 9 bases. The CDR3 spans 15 residues. CDR1 KGHDR and CDR2 SFDVKD come from the germline V gene. The V segment lost 7 bases and the J segment 9 bases; nucleotides outside the gene matches: 12. CDR3: CATRKDSGGPGEQFF. DNA of the CDR3: TGTGCCACCAGAAAAGACAGCGGGGGGCCGGGTGAGCAGTTCTTC.

As to this clone: Relative to the germline gene, one junction end is altered; a read error may explain this. The V call is TRBV2, the J call TRBJ1-1, with 7 positions matching TRBD1. This CDR3 contains 19 residues. The germline V gene encodes CDR1 SNHLY and CDR2 FYNNEI. CDR3 amino acids: CASRLRGLGQTISNAEAFF. The CDR3, as DNA: TGTGCCAGCAGGTTGAGGGGTTTGGGACAGACTATCTCGAACGCTGAAGCTTTCTTT.

The chain couples TRBV30 to TRBJ1-5; D ambiguous. The germline V gene has CDR1 GTSNPN and CDR2 SVGIG (reference sequence). The CDR3 has 13 residues. V gave up 0 bases and J gave up 7 bases, with 10 bases separating them. CDR3 bases: TGTGCCTGGAGTGTACAAGGAGACCAGCCCCAGCATTTT. This translates into CAWSVQGDQPQHF.

CDR3 sequence reads: CSASENSAEAFF. Here the CDR3 DNA reads TGCAGTGCTAGTGAGAACTCGGCTGAAGCTTTCTTT. The gene calls are TRBV20-1 and TRBJ1-1; D remains unclear. In germline, CDR1 is DFQATT, CDR2 SNEGSKA (reference sequence). V lost 3 bases and J lost 6, with 11 bases in between. This CDR3 has 12 residues.

The V and J genes are TRBV7-8 and TRBJ2-7; 7 bases fit TRBD2. CDR1 is SGHVS and CDR2 is FQNEAQ in the germline V gene. Trimming at V came to 1 base and at J to 5 bases, leaving 17 bases not matched to a gene. CDR3 length: 18 residues. The CDR3 reads CASSLDLSGGGLYHEQYF. The CDR3, as DNA: TGTGCCAGCAGCTTAGATCTGTCTGGCGGGGGACTATATCACGAGCAGTACTTC.

The chain uses TRBV7-9 and TRBJ1-2; D is unclear. Deletions cut 2 bases from V and 4 bases from J, with 11 bases between. CDR1 is SEHNR, CDR2 FQNEAQ, per germline (reference sequence). The CDR3 has 14 amino acids. The DNA of the CDR3 is TGTGCCAGCAGCTTATACCCAGGATCCTATGGCTACACCTTC. It encodes CASSLYPGSYGYTF.

The genes are TRBV5-1 and TRBJ2-2, with D perhaps TRBD1 (7 bases). This CDR3 spans 16 amino acids. Germline CDR1 and CDR2: SGHRS and YFSETQ. The V end lost 4 bases, the J end lost 2 bases, and 15 bases lay between the germline ends. CDR3 in DNA: TGCGCCAGCAGCAGAGCGACAGGGACTAACACCGGGGAGCTGTTTTTT. It yields the protein CASSRATGTNTGELFF. Complete variable domain (other parts from reference TRBV5-1 and TRBJ2-2): KAGVTQTPRYLIKTRGQQVTLSCSPISGHRSVSWYQQTPGQGLQFLFEYFSETQRNKGNFPGRFSGRQFSNSRSEMNVSTLELGDSALYLCASSRATGTNTGELFFGEGSRLTVL.

The rearrangement joins TRBV7-6 to TRBJ2-3; the D is unclear. Trimming took off 0 bases at V and 4 bases at J, with 5 bases between the two ends. CDR1 SGHVS and CDR2 FNYEAQ come from the germline V gene. This CDR3 has 13 amino acids. The CDR3 nucleotides are TGTGCCAGCAGCTTAGCGTCGGCAGATACGCAGTATTTT. It is translated as CASSLASADTQYF.

The rearrangement links TRBV27 to TRBJ2-5, with 11 bases aligning to TRBD1. The CDR3 is 15 amino acids. The germline gives CDR1 MNHEY, CDR2 SMNVEV (reference sequence). Losses at the gene ends were 6 bases for V and 5 bases for J; bases not matched to a gene: 8. The CDR3 nucleotides read TGTGCCAGCAGACAAAGGACAGGGGGCTTGGAGACCCAGTACTTC. It specifies CASRQRTGGLETQYF.

This rearrangement joins TRBV24-1 to TRBJ2-1; a possible D gene is TRBD1 (6 bases). Looked up from germline, CDR1 is KGHDR and CDR2 is SFDVKD. Between the trimmed V and J ends, which lost 4 bases and 7 bases, there was a span of 13 bases. CDR3 length equals 14 residues. CDR3 bases: TGTGCCACCAGTGACTCACAGGGTCGGAATGAGCAGTTCTTC. Translation: CATSDSQGRNEQFF.

This clone was seen more than once but under ten times. The DNA for the CDR3 is TGCGCCAGCAGCTCTAGCGGGGCGCAGGGAGAGACCCAGTACTTC. Translating gives CASSSSGAQGETQYF. The chain uses TRBV5-1 and TRBJ2-5; 9 positions agree with TRBD2. V shed 3 bases, J shed 4 bases, and the junction held 7 bases outside the gene matches. There are 15 residues in the CDR3. Germline values: CDR1 SGHRS, CDR2 YFSETQ.

This clone has just a few counts. V usage is TRBV2 and J usage is TRBJ2-7; the match to TRBD2 covers 7 bases. J lost 0 bases, V lost 0 bases, and 5 bases had no gene match. Germline V gene data show CDR1 as SNHLY and CDR2 as FYNNEI. This CDR3 contains 16 residues. The CDR3 coding sequence is TGTGCCAGCAGTGAAGCGCGGTCTAGCGGCTCCTACGAGCAGTACTTC. Translating gives CASSEARSSGSYEQYF.

This clone was observed a handful of times. The V gene is TRBV27, the J gene TRBJ2-1, with D unclear. The germline gives CDR1 MNHEY, CDR2 SMNVEV (reference sequence). The germline V and J ends were trimmed by 8 bases and 13 bases, with 15 bases remaining between them. CDR3 size: 11 residues. CDR3 DNA: TGTGCCAGCCAATATCAATCGAGACAGTTCTTC. Translated: CASQYQSRQFF.

The chain has TRBV6-5 and TRBJ2-4; D might be TRBD2 (6 bases). With 4 bases removed from V and 3 bases from J, the gap between germline ends came to 7 bases. CDR3 length equals 13 residues. Germline CDR1 and CDR2: MNHEY and SVGAGI. The CDR3 bases are TGTGCCAGCAGTTCGGGGGTCAAAAACATTCAGTACTTC. Amino acid sequence: CASSSGVKNIQYF.

The V call is TRBV28, the J call TRBJ1-2; TRBD1 is a possible D gene (6 bases). Germline V gene sequence: CDR1 MDHEN, CDR2 SYDVKM. The CDR3 contains 16 residues. V lost 1 base, J lost 6 bases, and 18 bases lay in between. This CDR3 reads CASSLSPLDGTNGYTF. CDR3 DNA: TGTGCCAGCAGTTTATCCCCCCTGGATGGGACAAATGGCTACACCTTC.

To note about this clone: At one end the junction does not follow the germline gene, possibly because of a read error. V usage is TRBV4-1 and J usage is TRBJ2-7; possible D gene TRBD2, 7 bases. The CDR3 length is 11 residues. Germline values: CDR1 MGHRA, CDR2 YSYEKL. For the CDR3, the DNA is TGCGCCAGCAGCCAGCGGGCCCGGGGGGCCTTC. This translates into CASSQRARGAF.

V usage is TRBV4-2 and J usage is TRBJ2-7, with 8 bases lining up with TRBD2. With V trimmed by 4 bases and J by 0 bases, 5 bases remained unmatched. Germline CDR1 is LGHNA and CDR2 is YNFKEQ. CDR3 length equals 15 residues. This CDR3 reads CASSLIAGSSYEQYF. In nucleotides, the CDR3 is TGTGCCAGCAGCCTTATAGCGGGGAGCTCCTACGAGCAGTACTTC.

This chain links TRBV12-3 or TRBV12-4 with TRBJ2-1, with TRBD1 as a possible D gene (5 bases). The length of the CDR3 is 13 residues. Trimming stripped 2 bases from V and 4 bases from J, with 6 bases between. In DNA form, the CDR3 reads TGTGCCAGCAGTTTACAGGGATACAATGAGCAGTTCTTC. Translated, it gives CASSLQGYNEQFF.

The genes are TRBV19 and TRBJ2-1; 8 bases are a match to TRBD2. V was pared by 5 bases and J by 6 bases, with 6 bases of the junction left unmatched. The CDR3 totals 14 residues. Germline loops: CDR1 LNHDA, CDR2 SQIVND (reference sequence). The CDR3 nucleotides read TGTGCCAGTAGTCGGGAGGGGTTCCGCAATGAGCAGTTCTTC. It specifies CASSREGFRNEQFF.

The gene calls are TRBV28 and TRBJ1-1, with no clear D. This CDR3 is built from 13 residues. From germline, CDR1 is MDHEN and CDR2 SYDVKM. The V and J ends lost 3 bases and 2 bases respectively, with 7 bases between them. CDR3 amino acids: CASSFYKNTEAFF. The CDR3 DNA reads TGTGCCAGCAGTTTTTACAAAAACACTGAAGCTTTCTTT.